This T cell receptor beta chain was observed in a study of yellow fever vaccine responses in identical twins. Study-wide points: Vaccine T cell responses of twins reportedly seemed partly convergent and partly personalized.

TCRdb analysed the RT-PCR reads with MiXCR anew, one entry per CDR3 protein. This table has about 9,000 distinct CDR3 sequences, roughly 88% appearing once. This clonotype showed up just a few times. The antigen is not known. Germline trimming cut 0 bases from V and 6 bases from J; bases unmatched to any gene: 8. Per germline, CDR1 MNHEY and CDR2 SVGEGT. The CDR3 totals 17 residues. The chain recombines TRBV6-2 or TRBV6-3 with TRBJ1-5, with 10 bases matching TRBD1. Sequences were derived from T cells from blood (PBMCs), unsorted or a sorted subset (not recorded which), sampled before or after yellow fever vaccination (not recorded which). The clonotype originates from a woman aged 18-29 years who received the yellow fever vaccine. In DNA form, the CDR3 reads TGTGCCAGCAGTTACTCCCGACAGGGGGCGGTTGTTCAGCCCCAGCATTTT. Translating gives CASSYSRQGAVVQPQHF.